These 22 T cell receptor beta chains share one sample of origin, sequenced in a study of CD8 T cells in Susac syndrome. An amount of RNA that ranged from roughly 0.5 to 1 ug was reverse transcribed with random hexamers. TCRdb called the immunoSEQ multiplex PCR reads again in MiXCR, with one record for every CDR3 protein. This table has around 130,000 distinct CDR3 sequences, about 90% appearing once. What was sequenced was CD8+ T cells from PBMCs. Receptor source: a human donor with multiple sclerosis.

This clonotype was observed once. The J gene is TRBJ2-5, the V gene TRBV24-1; 7 nucleotides agree with TRBD1. In germline, CDR1 is KGHDR, CDR2 SFDVKD. Germline trimming cut 4 bases from V and 6 bases from J; bases unmatched to any gene: 10. This CDR3 comprises 15 residues. This chain's CDR3 is CATSESGGTAKTQYF. CDR3 bases: TGTGCCACCAGTGAGTCAGGGGGAACGGCGAAGACCCAGTACTTC.

DNA of the CDR3: TGTGCCAGCAGCCCTGGACTAGCGGGCTTCTACAATGAGCAGTTCTTC. Translating gives CASSPGLAGFYNEQFF. V gene TRBV3-1 combines with J gene TRBJ2-1; 11 bases map to TRBD2. V lost 4 bases, J lost 3 bases, and 5 bases stayed unmatched. There are 16 residues in the CDR3. Germline V CDR1 and CDR2: LGHDT, YNNKEL (reference sequence).

The DNA for the CDR3 is TGTGCCAGCAGCTTAGAACCCGGCCCGGGGGACACTGAAGCTTTCTTT. Translating it yields CASSLEPGPGDTEAFF. The chain carries TRBV7-2 and TRBJ1-1, with a possible D match to TRBD1 (5 bases). V dropped 1 base and J dropped 3 bases, with 15 bases sitting between them. This CDR3 comprises 16 residues. Germline V gene data show CDR1 as SGHTA and CDR2 as FQGNSA.

The V and J genes are TRBV13 and TRBJ2-1; D not resolved. CDR1 is PRHDT and CDR2 is FYEKMQ in the germline V gene (reference sequence). Trimming left V 0 bases short and J 4 bases short, with 7 bases between. CDR3 length: 14 amino acids. DNA for the CDR3: TGTGCCAGCAGCTTAGGGTCCCAATACAATGAGCAGTTCTTC. Translating it yields CASSLGSQYNEQFF.

The gene calls are TRBV12-3 or TRBV12-4 and TRBJ1-2, with 7 nucleotides matching TRBD1. Trimming at V came to 7 bases and at J to 9 bases, leaving 8 bases not matched to a gene. CDR3 length equals 12 residues. CDR3 nucleotide sequence: TGTGCCAGCATCCTCGGGGACAGTTGCTACACCTTC. This translates into CASILGDSCYTF.

The chain uses TRBV30 and TRBJ2-2; 11 nucleotides line up with TRBD2. Germline assignment: CDR1 GTSNPN and CDR2 SVGIG (reference sequence). This CDR3 is 19 amino acids long. V dropped 0 bases and J dropped 2; count of bases not matched to a gene: 11. CDR3 in DNA: TGTGCCTGGAGTGTCTGGTGGGGGACTAGCGGTATTAACACCGGGGAGCTGTTTTTT. This codes for CAWSVWWGTSGINTGELFF.

This chain connects TRBV6-1 to TRBJ2-7; tentatively, D is TRBD1 or TRBD2 (5 bases each). The ends were cut back, 6 bases at V and 4 bases at J, with 13 bases in the middle. The germline V gene has CDR1 MNHNS and CDR2 SASEGT. The CDR3 totals 13 residues. CDR3 nucleotide sequence: TGTGCCAGCAGCCCCGGGGCCTCATACGAGCAGTACTTC. Encoded protein: CASSPGASYEQYF.

The chain is built from TRBV7-8 and TRBJ2-1; D not certain. CDR3 length equals 12 residues. Trimming cost V 0 bases and J 8 bases, with 5 bases left between them. The germline V gene encodes CDR1 SGHVS and CDR2 FQNEAQ. CDR3 loop: CASSLALHEQFF. As DNA, the CDR3 is TGTGCCAGCAGCTTAGCGCTCCATGAGCAGTTCTTC.

This chain uses TRBV7-9 with TRBJ2-7, with a tentative D call TRBD2 (5 bases). Trimming cost V 5 bases and J 3 bases, with 8 bases left between them. Germline CDR1 reads SEHNR; CDR2 reads FQNEAQ (reference sequence). The CDR3 is made up of 12 amino acids. The CDR3 DNA reads as TGTGCCAGCAGCCACGGGAACTACGAGCAGTACTTC. Its protein is CASSHGNYEQYF.

J is TRBJ1-2 and V is TRBV6-5, with unresolved D. CDR1 is MNHEY and CDR2 is SVGAGI in the germline V gene. V shed 10 bases and J shed 4 bases, with 19 bases lying between them. The CDR3 has 14 amino acids. The CDR3 DNA follows: TGTGCCACCACCAATTCGGGGTCTCTCTATGGCTACACCTTC. Protein product: CATTNSGSLYGYTF.

The CDR3 protein is CASSILPAGAFTEAFF. The CDR3 region has the DNA TGTGCCAGTAGTATTCTCCCAGCAGGGGCTTTCACTGAAGCTTTCTTT. J is TRBJ1-1 and V is TRBV19; D is perhaps TRBD1 (6 bases). The V end lost 3 bases, the J end lost 4 bases, and 18 bases lay between the germline ends. CDR1 is LNHDA, CDR2 SQIVND, per germline (reference sequence). The CDR3 has 16 residues.

DNA for the CDR3: TGTGCCAGCAGTTTAGCGCTTCCCTACAATGAGCAGTTCTTC. This codes for CASSLALPYNEQFF. V and J are TRBV27 and TRBJ2-1; D is unresolved. The V gene's germline CDR1 is MNHEY and CDR2 SMNVEV (reference sequence). V was pared by 2 bases and J by 2 bases, with 7 bases between. The CDR3 sequence is 14 residues long.

This clonotype was counted a single time. This chain uses TRBV27 with TRBJ2-7; D not certain. Germline CDR1 reads MNHEY; CDR2 reads SMNVEV (reference sequence). This CDR3 region has 13 residues. The germline V and J ends were trimmed by 3 bases and 2 bases, with 8 bases remaining between them. CDR3 DNA sequence: TGTGCCAGCAGTTTGCGAAGAACCTACGAGCAGTACTTC. Protein sequence: CASSLRRTYEQYF.

This clonotype showed up just a few times. As DNA, the CDR3 is TGTGCCAGCAGTTTGGGAGCCGATACGCAGTATTTT. This gives the protein CASSLGADTQYF. V usage is TRBV12-3 or TRBV12-4 and J usage is TRBJ2-3, with D perhaps matching TRBD2 (5 bases). The CDR3 has 12 amino acids. V lost 3 bases and J 6 bases, leaving 7 bases between the germline ends.

This clonotype was found once. This chain joins TRBV3-1 and TRBJ2-1, with a possible D match to TRBD2 (5 bases). CDR1 and CDR2 from the germline V gene are LGHDT and YNNKEL (reference sequence). V lost 0 bases to trimming and J lost 2 bases, with 8 bases between them. The CDR3 spans 15 residues. This CDR3 reads CASSQERGTYNEQFF. CDR3 coding DNA: TGTGCCAGCAGCCAAGAGCGAGGGACCTACAATGAGCAGTTCTTC.

J is TRBJ2-7 and V is TRBV21-1; TRBD1 is the table's D call, not checked against the DNA. TRBV21-1 is a documented pseudogene. The CDR3 is 15 residues long. The CDR3 is CASPSPGQGSYEQYF. In nucleotides, the CDR3 is TGTGCCAGCCCATCCCCGGGACAGGGATCCTACGAGCAGTACTTC.

The chain carries TRBV11-2 and TRBJ2-3; 9 bases line up with TRBD2. This CDR3 is 17 amino acids long. Germline CDR1 and CDR2: SGHAT and FQNNGV. J gave up 4 bases and V 5 bases, and 13 bases lay outside the gene matches. CDR3 region: CASSPPWASGKADTQYF. The DNA of the CDR3 is TGTGCCAGCAGCCCCCCATGGGCTAGCGGGAAGGCAGATACGCAGTATTTT.

The V call is TRBV30, the J call TRBJ2-7; D gene uncertain. In germline, CDR1 is GTSNPN, CDR2 SVGIG (reference sequence). The CDR3 is made up of 13 amino acids. The V end lost 0 bases, the J end lost 5 bases, and 11 bases lay between the germline ends. In nucleotides, the CDR3 is TGTGCCTGGAGTGTCTCGGTTGGAAACGAGCAGTACTTC. Its protein is CAWSVSVGNEQYF.

The rearrangement joins TRBV3-1 to TRBJ1-5; D may be TRBD1 (6 bases). The CDR3 extends over 15 amino acids. Per the germline V gene, CDR1 is LGHDT and CDR2 is YNNKEL (reference sequence). Trimming left V 4 bases short and J 2 bases short, with 12 bases between. The CDR3 sequence is CASSPQGLGNQPQHF. CDR3 bases: TGTGCCAGCAGCCCCCAGGGGCTGGGCAATCAGCCCCAGCATTTT.

This clonotype is a singleton in its sample. This chain joins TRBV4-2 and TRBJ2-5; 8 nucleotides agree with TRBD2. The trim removed 0 bases at V and 5 bases at J, leaving 11 bases unmatched. This CDR3 contains 17 residues. CDR1 is LGHNA, CDR2 YNFKEQ, per germline. DNA of the CDR3: TGTGCCAGCAGCCAAGAACCCCAACTAGCGGCGGAGGAGACCCAGTACTTC. Amino acids: CASSQEPQLAAEETQYF.

V and J are TRBV19 and TRBJ1-2; D uncertain. V shed 3 bases and J shed 1 base, with 6 bases lying between them. CDR1 and CDR2 (germline): LNHDA, SQIVND (reference sequence). The CDR3 sequence is 13 residues long. CDR3 residues: CASSIGNNYGYTF. Here the CDR3 DNA reads TGTGCCAGTAGTATCGGAAATAACTATGGCTACACCTTC.

This chain links TRBV13 with TRBJ2-7, with TRBD1 matching over 10 bases. Trimming took 3 bases from V and 6 from J; bases not matched to a gene: 5. CDR1 and CDR2 from the germline V gene are PRHDT and FYEKMQ (reference sequence). The CDR3 spans 14 residues. The CDR3, as DNA: TGTGCCAGCAGCTTCGGGACAGGGGCCCCCGAGCAGTACTTC. Its translation: CASSFGTGAPEQYF.